The 10 T cell receptor beta chains listed next were all sequenced from one sample in a study of cytomegalovirus exposure and HLA in healthy donors. Only in-frame clones appear in the TCRdb table, and some are missing; sequencing was by immunoSEQ multiplex PCR. The sample consists of 300,000 to 400,000 clones, 88% of them appearing once. Sequenced sample: PBMCs. The receptor source for this set is a man aged 25 to 40 in good health and CMV-seronegative.

The chain joins TRBV6-5 to TRBJ1-1, with 7 positions matching TRBD1. Germline CDR1 reads MNHEY; CDR2 reads SVGAGI. J lost 1 base, V lost 5 bases, and 1 base had no gene match. The CDR3 consists of 13 residues. CDR3 nucleotide sequence: TGTGCCAGCAGTCGGACAGGGAACACTGAAGCTTTCTTT. Its protein product is CASSRTGNTEAFF.

This clone appeared once. V is TRBV27 and J is TRBJ2-7; 8 nucleotides match TRBD1. CDR3 length equals 15 residues. Germline values: CDR1 MNHEY, CDR2 SMNVEV (reference sequence). With 5 bases clipped from V and 2 bases from J, the junction kept 8 bases outside the gene matches. The CDR3 is CASSPADRAPYEQYF. Here the CDR3 DNA reads TGTGCCAGCAGTCCGGCGGACAGGGCCCCCTACGAGCAGTACTTC.

CDR3 in amino acids: CASSNPRPTEAFF. The CDR3 DNA sequence: TGTGCCAGTAGTAATCCGCGGCCCACTGAAGCTTTCTTT. The chain links TRBV19 to TRBJ1-1; D not resolved. The CDR3 runs to 13 residues. V dropped 4 bases and J dropped 4 bases, with 10 bases sitting between them. Germline V gene sequence: CDR1 LNHDA, CDR2 SQIVND (reference sequence).

The chain is built from TRBV7-2 and TRBJ2-5, with D possibly being TRBD2 (6 bases). CDR3 length: 16 amino acids. Germline CDR1 SGHTA, CDR2 FQGNSA. The V end lost 1 base, the J end lost 4 bases, and 16 bases lay between the germline ends. CDR3 nucleotides: TGTGCCAGCAGCTTAGTGGGGGGTACAGGACTAGAGACCCAGTACTTC. Its protein is CASSLVGGTGLETQYF.

The chain joins TRBV13 to TRBJ2-3; no definite D call. The germline V gene encodes CDR1 PRHDT and CDR2 FYEKMQ (reference sequence). The V end was cut by 1 base, the J end by 4 bases, with 9 bases between. The CDR3 totals 14 residues. CDR3 protein: CASSLDLFSDTQYF. CDR3 sequence (DNA): TGTGCCAGCAGCTTAGACCTATTCTCAGATACGCAGTATTTT.

The chain carries TRBV6-5 and TRBJ1-2; tentative D call: TRBD1 (6 bases). Germline values: CDR1 MNHEY, CDR2 SVGAGI. The CDR3 is made up of 15 amino acids. The V gene lost 5 bases and the J gene lost 7 bases, with 20 bases spanning the gap. DNA of the CDR3: TGTGCCAGCAGTCCCCTAACAGGGTCGAGCGGTGGCTACACCTTC. Protein product: CASSPLTGSSGGYTF.

The chain uses TRBV7-6 and TRBJ2-3; 11 bases line up with TRBD2. Germline V gene data show CDR1 as SGHVS and CDR2 as FNYEAQ. The CDR3 runs to 16 residues. J gave up 0 bases and V 8 bases, and 7 bases lay outside the gene matches. CDR3 sequence (DNA): TGTGCCAGCGCCCCGGGGACTAGCGGTAGCACAGATACGCAGTATTTT. It specifies CASAPGTSGSTDTQYF.

The chain employs TRBV7-9 and TRBJ2-1, with D perhaps matching TRBD2 (6 bases). CDR3 length: 17 amino acids. The germline gives CDR1 SEHNR, CDR2 FQNEAQ (reference sequence). The V end lost 3 bases, the J end lost 3 bases, and 18 bases lay between the germline ends. CDR3 sequence (DNA): TGTGCCAGCAGCTTCGGGTGGACGGGGGATCACTACAATGAGCAGTTCTTC. It yields the protein CASSFGWTGDHYNEQFF. The full variable domain, its missing parts supplied by reference TRBV7-9 and TRBJ2-1, is DTGVSQNPRHKITKRGQNVTFRCDPISEHNRLYWYRQTLGQGPEFLTYFQNEAQLEKSRLLSDRFSAERPKGSFSTLEIQRTEQGDSAMYLCASSFGWTGDHYNEQFFGPGTRLTVL.

V is TRBV4-1 and J is TRBJ1-1; D may be TRBD1 (5 bases). The CDR3 is 16 amino acids. CDR1 is MGHRA and CDR2 is YSYEKL in the germline V gene. With 3 bases removed from V and 5 bases from J, the gap between germline ends came to 19 bases. The CDR3 DNA sequence: TGCGCCAGCAGCCAGAGACAGCCTATAGGTAGGACTGAAGCTTTCTTT. Its protein is CASSQRQPIGRTEAFF.

This clone has a single count. The chain couples TRBV5-6 to TRBJ2-5, with a weak D call TRBD2 (5 bases). The CDR3 runs 15 residues. Germline loops: CDR1 SGHDT, CDR2 YYEEEE. The V and J ends lost 0 bases and 2 bases respectively, with 11 bases between them. CDR3 DNA: TGTGCCAGCAGCTTGGGTATGGGAGATCAAGAGACCCAGTACTTC. Protein sequence: CASSLGMGDQETQYF.